The source of this TCR beta chain is a study of blood T cell repertoires in COVID-19. Unmatched junction bases numbered 2, after V lost 5 bases and J lost 0 bases. Germline CDR1 and CDR2: ENHRY and SYGVKD. The CDR3 runs to 15 residues. Profiled with immunoSEQ multiplex PCR; TCRdb holds only in-frame clones, not every one. The table has more than 300,000 clones, more than 90% seen once. The specimen sequenced was PBMCs or T cells enriched from blood (not recorded which). This chain uses TRBV10-3 with TRBJ2-1, with 9 bases matching TRBD2. This clonotype originated in a woman aged 25 to 45 who had recovered from COVID-19. CDR3 region: CAISSSGSSYNEQFF. The CDR3 DNA reads TGTGCCATCAGTAGTAGCGGGAGCTCCTACAATGAGCAGTTCTTC.